Listed here is a single TCR beta chain. The antigen is undetermined. TCRdb recomputed calls from the RT-PCR reads with MiXCR, one row per CDR3 protein. The data hold under 550,000 distinct CDR3 sequences, with approximately 7.2% observed a single time. The data originate from a study of response to subunit inactivated influenza vaccine. Findings of the study overall: Authors suggested each seasonal influenza vaccination recruits few new T cells.

CDR3 length: 17 amino acids. Looked up from germline, CDR1 is SGHAT and CDR2 is FQNNGV. Trimming cost V 5 bases and J 6 bases; bases outside gene matches: 13. The sample was PBMCs from blood, taken around 25 months after vaccination. The source is a man between 50 and 69 years old who received an inactivated influenza vaccine. The chain is built from TRBV11-2 and TRBJ2-1; 10 bases map to TRBD2. CDR3 residues: CASSPSLGGTSVNEQFF. The CDR3 DNA sequence: TGTGCCAGCAGCCCGTCCCTAGGCGGGACTAGCGTCAATGAGCAGTTCTTC.